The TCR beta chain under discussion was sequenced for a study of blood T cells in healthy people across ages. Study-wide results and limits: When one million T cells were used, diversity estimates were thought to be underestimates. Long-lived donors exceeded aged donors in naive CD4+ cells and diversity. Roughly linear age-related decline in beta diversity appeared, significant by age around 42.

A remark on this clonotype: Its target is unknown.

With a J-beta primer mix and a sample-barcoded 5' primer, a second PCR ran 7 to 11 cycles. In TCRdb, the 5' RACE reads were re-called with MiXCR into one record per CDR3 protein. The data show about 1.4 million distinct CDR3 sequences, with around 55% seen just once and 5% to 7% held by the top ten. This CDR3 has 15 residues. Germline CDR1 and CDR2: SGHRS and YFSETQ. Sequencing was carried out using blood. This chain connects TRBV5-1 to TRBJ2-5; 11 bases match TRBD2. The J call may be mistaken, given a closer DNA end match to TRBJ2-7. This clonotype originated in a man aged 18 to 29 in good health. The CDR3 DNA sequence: TGCGCCAGCAGCCCGGTTAGCGGGGGGGTCATCGAGCAGTACTTC. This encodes CASSPVSGGVIEQYF.